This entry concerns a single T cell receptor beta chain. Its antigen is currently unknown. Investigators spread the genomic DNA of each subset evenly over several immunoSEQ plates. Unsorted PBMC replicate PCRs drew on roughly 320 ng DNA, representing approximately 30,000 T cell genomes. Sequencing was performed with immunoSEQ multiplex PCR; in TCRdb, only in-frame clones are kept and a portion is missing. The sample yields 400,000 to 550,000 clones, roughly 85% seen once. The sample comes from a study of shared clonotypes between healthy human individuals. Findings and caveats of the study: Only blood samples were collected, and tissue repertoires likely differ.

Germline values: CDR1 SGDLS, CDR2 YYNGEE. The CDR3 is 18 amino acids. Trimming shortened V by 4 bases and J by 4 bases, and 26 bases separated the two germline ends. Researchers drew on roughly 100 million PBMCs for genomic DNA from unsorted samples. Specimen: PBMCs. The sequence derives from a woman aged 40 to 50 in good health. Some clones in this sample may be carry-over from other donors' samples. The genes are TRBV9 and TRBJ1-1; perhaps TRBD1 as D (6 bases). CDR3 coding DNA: TGTGCCAGCAGCAAATTGAGACAGGACCCCGGTAGGAGCACTGAAGCTTTCTTT. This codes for CASSKLRQDPGRSTEAFF.